This TCR beta chain was obtained from a study of shared clonotypes between healthy human individuals. Naive CD8 populations comprised CD45RO-negative cells positively selected for CCR7, excluding terminally differentiated effector memory CD45RA+ cells. The table came from immunoSEQ multiplex PCR; TCRdb's copy has only in-frame clones and leaves some out. The profile covers about 2.2 million clones, with just under 95% appearing a single time and roughly 1.7% taken by the ten largest. A word on this clone: Its antigen is not identified.

The germline V gene has CDR1 GTSNPN and CDR2 SVGIG (reference sequence). CDR3 length equals 11 residues. V lost 0 bases and J lost 12, with 12 bases in between. Study-wide points: Sorted-subset samples were not fully sequenced, rarefaction indicated. Generation of non-shared clonotypes was less probable than generation of clonotypes shared by all four donors.

Sequencing was done on a sample of naive CD8+ T cells from PBMCs. The sequence was collected from a man aged 18 to 30 in good health. Some clones in this sample may be carry-over from other donors' samples. The chain uses TRBV30 and TRBJ2-7; D is uncertain. The CDR3 DNA is TGTGCCTGGAGTGTAGGTTCCCAATCGTACTTC. Translated, it gives CAWSVGSQSYF.